The 8 T cell receptor beta chains below come from one sample, sequenced in a study of blood T cell repertoires in COVID-19. TCRdb's copy holds only in-frame clones and misses some; the assay was immunoSEQ multiplex PCR. The sample shows approximately 260,000 clones, around nine tenths of them seen only once. Sequencing was carried out using peripheral blood. The receptor set was obtained from a woman between 40 and 55 years old who had recovered from COVID-19.

The chain uses TRBV2 and TRBJ2-1; D possibly corresponds to TRBD2 (5 bases). This CDR3 comprises 15 residues. V lost 7 bases and J 7 bases, leaving 20 bases between the germline ends. Germline V gene sequence: CDR1 SNHLY, CDR2 FYNNEI. As DNA, the CDR3 is TGTGCCAGCATAGGTGGATTCGGCAGGAGGAATGAGCAGTTCTTC. Protein: CASIGGFGRRNEQFF.

This clone was detected once. This chain connects TRBV19 to TRBJ2-7; tentatively, D is TRBD1 (6 bases). Germline V lookup: CDR1 LNHDA, CDR2 SQIVND (reference sequence). The germline V and J ends were trimmed by 4 bases and 1 base, with 11 bases remaining between them. The CDR3 contains 14 residues. CDR3 amino acids: CASSKEQGSYEQYF. The CDR3 region has the DNA TGTGCCAGTAGTAAAGAACAGGGTTCCTACGAGCAGTACTTC.

The chain uses TRBV2 and TRBJ2-7; D may be TRBD2 (6 bases). Germline-derived CDR1 and CDR2 are SNHLY and FYNNEI. CDR3 size: 15 residues. The V end was cut by 3 bases, the J end by 2 bases, with 14 bases between. The CDR3 loop reads CASSDPGSIPYEQYF. The CDR3 DNA reads TGTGCCAGCAGTGATCCCGGGAGCATCCCCTACGAGCAGTACTTC.

This clone occurred once. This chain connects TRBV5-1 to TRBJ2-1, with TRBD2 matching 10 bases. This CDR3 region has 15 residues. The trim removed 4 bases at V and 5 bases at J, leaving 6 bases unmatched. Germline V CDR1 and CDR2: SGHRS, YFSETQ. In DNA form, the CDR3 reads TGCGCCAGCAGCCGGGCTAGCGGGGGTAACAATGAGCAGTTCTTC. Its protein is CASSRASGGNNEQFF.

The gene calls are TRBV12-3 or TRBV12-4 and TRBJ1-6; 8 bases fit TRBD1. The ends lost 8 bases at V and 7 bases at J; junction bases unmatched: 4. There are 13 residues in the CDR3. The CDR3 nucleotides are TGTGCCAGCCTGGACAGGGAGAATTCACCCCTCCACTTT. Protein sequence: CASLDRENSPLHF.

The V and J genes are TRBV28 and TRBJ2-1; 7 nucleotides match TRBD1. J was trimmed by 2 bases and V by 4 bases; bases with no gene match: 2. The CDR3 loop spans 14 amino acids. Germline-derived CDR1 and CDR2 are MDHEN and SYDVKM. CDR3 nucleotide sequence: TGTGCCAGCAGTTCGACAGGGCCCTACAATGAGCAGTTCTTC. Translated, it gives CASSSTGPYNEQFF.

The gene calls are TRBV7-2 and TRBJ2-7; D not resolved. V was shortened by 5 bases and J by 3 bases, with 8 bases between the two germline ends. The CDR3 sequence is 12 residues long. Germline CDR1 is SGHTA and CDR2 is FQGNSA. CDR3 amino acids: CASSREVYEQYF. The CDR3, as DNA: TGTGCCAGCAGCCGTGAGGTCTACGAGCAGTACTTC.

The chain joins TRBV7-9 to TRBJ1-4, with a tentative D call TRBD1 (6 bases). The CDR3 is 15 residues long. Germline CDR1 and CDR2: SEHNR and FQNEAQ (reference sequence). The V end was cut by 2 bases, the J end by 5 bases, with 12 bases between. In nucleotides, the CDR3 is TGTGCCAGCAGCTTAACAGGGACCTCAAATGAAAAACTGTTTTTT. Its translation is CASSLTGTSNEKLFF. Drawing the rest from reference TRBV7-9 and TRBJ1-4, the complete variable domain is DTGVSQNPRHKITKRGQNVTFRCDPISEHNRLYWYRQTLGQGPEFLTYFQNEAQLEKSRLLSDRFSAERPKGSFSTLEIQRTEQGDSAMYLCASSLTGTSNEKLFFGSGTQLSVL.